The source of this TCR beta chain is a study of technical replicates of blood from a handful of donors. Some clones are missing from TCRdb's copy, which holds only in-frame ones; the method was immunoSEQ multiplex PCR. The data show roughly 67,000 clones, roughly 98% seen once. The CDR3 length is 17 residues. Trimming left V 0 bases short and J 5 bases short, with 20 bases between. Germline V gene data show CDR1 as SGDLS and CDR2 as YYNGEE. This clonotype originated in a human donor in good health. The gene calls are TRBV9 and TRBJ2-5; TRBD2 is a possible D gene (7 bases). The sample consisted of T cells isolated from PBMCs. The DNA of the CDR3 is TGTGCCAGCAGCGTAGGCCCCACCTTGGGGGGGCGGGAGACCCAGTACTTC. Translating it yields CASSVGPTLGGRETQYF.